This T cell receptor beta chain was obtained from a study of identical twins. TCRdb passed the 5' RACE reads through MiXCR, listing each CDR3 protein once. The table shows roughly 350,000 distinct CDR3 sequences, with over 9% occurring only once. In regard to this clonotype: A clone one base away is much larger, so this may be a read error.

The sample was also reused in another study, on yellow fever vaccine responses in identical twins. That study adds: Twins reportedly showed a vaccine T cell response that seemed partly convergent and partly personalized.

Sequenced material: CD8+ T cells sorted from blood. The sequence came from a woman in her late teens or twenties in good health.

The CDR3 DNA sequence: TGTGCCAGCAGTCCCACCGGGACAGGGTACAAGCAGTACTTC. Translated, it gives CASSPTGTGYKQYF. This sequence joins TRBV12-3 or TRBV12-4 and TRBJ2-7, with TRBD1 matching over 9 bases. The CDR3 loop spans 14 amino acids. The junction had 10 bases not matched to a gene; V was cut back by 5 bases and J by 8 bases.